One sample yielded the 11 T cell receptor beta chains listed below, sequenced in a study of tumor and adjacent non-tumor tissue in lung cancer (dated by TCRdb to 2017 to 2018). The receptor library was made with multiplex PCR. Sequenced using an Illumina HiSeq 2500. TCRbeta libraries were constructed through three rounds of nested PCR with primers (Table S4) according to protocols modified from ARM-PCR. The public reads were reanalyzed by TCRdb: fastp trimming at Q25, MiXCR alignment, in-frame beta chains only. Under each unique CDR3 protein, matching rows form one entry showing the most common genes and DNA. The sample table records under 140,000 distinct CDR3 sequences; 84% of these occur just once. The ten largest clonotypes hold 20% to 25% of the sample. Bulk unsorted tissue served as the source for RNA extraction, and RNA quality was assessed using a NanoDrop ND-1000 and an Agilent 2100. Sequencing input: lung tumor tissue. The receptors shown here come from a man between 65 and 80 years old with non-small cell lung cancer.

The count of this clonotype is one. The conserved phenylalanine or tryptophan is not found at the CDR3 terminus, so this likely reflects a read error. The chain joins TRBV4-1 to TRBJ2-7, with TRBD1 as a possible D gene (5 bases). This CDR3 is built from 15 residues. The V gene's germline CDR1 is MGHRA and CDR2 YSYEKL. CDR3 nucleotide sequence: TGCACCAGCAGCCGCGGTACCGGCAGGGCGAGTGAGCAGTACCTC. Encoded protein: CTSSRGTGRASEQYL.

Note on this clonotype: A junction end diverges from the germline sequence, so it may reflect a read error. The chain has TRBV29-1 and TRBJ2-2, with a weak D call TRBD2 (5 bases). CDR1 is SQVTM, CDR2 ANQGSEA, per germline. The CDR3 runs to 12 residues. This CDR3 reads CSVGLCAGELFF. For the CDR3, the DNA is TGCAGTGTTGGGCTTTGCGCCGGGGAGTTGTTTTTT.

Details on this clonotype: This sequence may be a read error, since a much larger clone differs from it by one base. The chain uses TRBV7-9 and TRBJ1-2, with a weak D call TRBD1 (5 bases). The CDR3 totals 16 residues. Germline CDR1 and CDR2: SEHNR and FQNEAQ (reference sequence). The CDR3 bases are TGTGCCACCAGCTTTGCCCGGGACCAGAACGTCTATGGCTACACCTTC. Amino acids: CATSFARDQNVYGYTF.

Regarding this clonotype: A much bigger clone sits one base away, suggesting this may be a read error. A read error is likely, as this CDR3 ends without the conserved phenylalanine or tryptophan. It is unclear where the CDR3 begins or ends on the DNA, so no DNA is shown, and the CDR3 is as TCRdb lists it. V usage is TRBV21-1 and J usage is TRBJ1-1; TRBD1 reflects the table's D call only, with no check against the DNA. TRBV21-1 is an annotated pseudogene. The CDR3 spans 15 amino acids, including both terminal residues. This CDR3 is CASSKGQGRDREAFV.

Note on this clonotype: At one end the junction does not follow the germline gene, possibly because of a read error. J is TRBJ2-5 and V is TRBV29-1; D possibly uses TRBD1 or TRBD2 (6 bases each). CDR1 and CDR2 (germline): SQVTM, ANQGSEA. This CDR3 has 15 amino acids. The CDR3 spells CSVHEGGQILETQHF. The CDR3 region has the DNA TGCAGCGTCCACGAAGGGGGGCAAATTCTGGAGACCCAGCACTTC.

This rearrangement joins TRBV7-9 to TRBJ1-4; the D gene is possibly TRBD1 (6 bases). The germline V and J ends were trimmed by 5 bases and 5 bases, with 15 bases remaining between them. Germline-derived CDR1 and CDR2 are SEHNR and FQNEAQ (reference sequence). CDR3 length equals 15 residues. CDR3 bases: TGTGCCAGCAGCCTGGTCAGGGGACCCAATGAAAAACTGTTTTTT. This gives the protein CASSLVRGPNEKLFF.

This rearrangement joins TRBV10-3 to TRBJ2-3, with D perhaps matching TRBD1 (6 bases). V was shortened by 8 bases and J by 12 bases, with 21 bases between the two germline ends. Germline V lookup: CDR1 ENHRY, CDR2 SYGVKD. The CDR3 has 13 residues. The CDR3 spells CAIGAGDTDSQYF. The CDR3 DNA follows: TGTGCCATCGGTGCAGGGGACACAGATAGTCAGTATTTT.

This clonotype has a count of ten or more. V usage is TRBV5-6 and J usage is TRBJ2-3; tentatively, D is TRBD1 (6 bases). This CDR3 is 13 amino acids long. The germline V gene encodes CDR1 SGHDT and CDR2 YYEEEE. V was cut by 4 bases and J by 6 bases, with 12 bases left in between. This CDR3 is CASSPDSLDTQYF. CDR3 DNA sequence: TGTGCCAGCAGCCCGGACAGTCTTGATACGCAGTATTTT.

As regards this clonotype: At one end the junction does not follow the germline gene, possibly because of a read error. The genes are TRBV6-2 or TRBV6-3 and TRBJ2-1; D perhaps matches TRBD2 (6 bases). Germline CDR1 reads MNHEY; CDR2 reads SVGEGT. The CDR3 sequence is 13 residues long. The CDR3 loop is CASGLAGYNERFF. In DNA, the CDR3 is TGTGCCAGTGGACTGGCGGGGTACAATGAGCGGTTCTTC.

Points on this clonotype: Mismatch with germline at one junction end may stem from a read error. The chain couples TRBV4-3 to TRBJ2-7, with TRBD1 matching 8 bases. Germline assignment: CDR1 LGHNA and CDR2 YSLEER. The CDR3 sequence is 15 residues long. This CDR3 reads CANSQDWAGGCEQYF. The CDR3 DNA reads TGCGCCAACAGCCAAGATTGGGCAGGGGGCTGCGAGCAGTACTTC.

This clonotype is medium-sized in the sample. The rearrangement uses TRBV11-1 and TRBJ2-5, with 7 bases fitting TRBD1. There are 15 residues in the CDR3. Germline values: CDR1 SGHAT, CDR2 FQDESV (reference sequence). Trimming at V came to 1 base and at J to 5 bases, leaving 7 bases not matched to a gene. This chain's CDR3 is CASSLDEVRGETQYF. The CDR3 DNA reads TGTGCCAGCAGCTTAGACGAAGTCAGGGGGGAGACCCAGTACTTC.